A selection of T cell receptor beta chains follows, all from one sample in a study of blood T cell repertoires in COVID-19. Libraries were prepared by immunoSEQ multiplex PCR; TCRdb keeps only in-frame clonotypes and omits some of them. The table lists over 200,000 clones, about 88% of them singletons. The sequenced sample consisted of peripheral blood. The receptors shown here come from a man aged 40-49 years with active or convalescent COVID-19. Each CDR3 is given with its conserved first and last residue. A D gene is named only where the DNA matches it firmly. Not all rows give a size; the values are once, few, many and, for expanded clones, a class.

d_call,clone_size,j_call,v_call,cdr3_nt,cdr3_aa
TRBD1,.,TRBJ2-3,TRBV5-5,TGTGCCAGCAGCTGGACCCCCGGGACAGGCACAGATACGCAGTATTTT,CASSWTPGTGTDTQYF
.,.,TRBJ1-2,TRBV19,TGTGCCAGTAGTATACCGGACAGTCGGGGCTACACCTTC,CASSIPDSRGYTF
TRBD2,.,TRBJ2-7,TRBV7-2,TGTGCCAGCAGCGCCCGCTTTGGGACTAGAACGTACGAGCAGTACTTC,CASSARFGTRTYEQYF
.,.,TRBJ2-1,TRBV3-1/TRBV3-2,TGTGCCAGCAGCCAACCCCCCGGACGGACACCCTTCTCTGGTGAGCAGTTCTTC,CASSQPPGRTPFSGEQFF
.,.,TRBJ1-4,TRBV25-1,TGTGCCAGCAGTGAAAATGTGGCAGCGGGATTACATGAAAAACTGTTTTTT,CASSENVAAGLHEKLFF
.,.,TRBJ2-7,TRBV28,TGTGCCAGCAGGCATAGGACTTCGGGACAGTACTTC,CASRHRTSGQYF
.,.,TRBJ2-5,TRBV28,TGTGCCAGCAGTTCTACTCAAGAGACCCAGTACTTC,CASSSTQETQYF
TRBD2,.,TRBJ2-7,TRBV11-2,TGTGCCAGCAGCCCCACGGGGGGAAGGGAGACCGAGCAGTACTTC,CASSPTGGRETEQYF
.,.,TRBJ2-7,TRBV13,TGTGCCAGCAGCCTATCAGGGGGGTTCCGCTCCTACGAGCAGTACTTC,CASSLSGGFRSYEQYF
TRBD1,.,TRBJ2-1,TRBV29-1,TGCAGCGTTGGGGGACAGGGCGTGGCATACAATGAGCAGTTCTTC,CSVGGQGVAYNEQFF
.,.,TRBJ1-1,TRBV25-1,TGTGCCAGCAGTGATCCAGGGGACGAAGCTTTCTTT,CASSDPGDEAFF
TRBD1,once,TRBJ2-1,TRBV9,TGTGCCAGCAGCGCAACGACAGGGTTCTACAATGAGCAGTTCTTC,CASSATTGFYNEQFF
TRBD2,.,TRBJ2-7,TRBV27,TGTGCCAGCAGTTGGGGCGGGGGGGCCTACGAGCAGTACTTC,CASSWGGGAYEQYF
.,.,TRBJ1-5,TRBV7-9,TGTGCCAGCAGCTTAGCGGGCGATCAGCCCCAGCATTTT,CASSLAGDQPQHF
.,once,TRBJ1-5,TRBV28,TGTGCCAGCAGTTTACGGGCAGGGGCGGGCAATCAGCCCCAGCATTTT,CASSLRAGAGNQPQHF
.,.,TRBJ2-7,TRBV3-1/TRBV3-2,TGTGCCAGCAGCCTAAAACAGGGTATTATTTCCTACGAGCAGTACTTC,CASSLKQGIISYEQYF
TRBD2,.,TRBJ2-3,TRBV9,TGTGCCAGCAGCGTTCTCTCCGGGACTAGCCACACAGATACGCAGTATTTT,CASSVLSGTSHTDTQYF
TRBD2,.,TRBJ2-1,TRBV19,TGTGCCACCCAGCCGGGAGGCCCTTCCTACAATGAGCAGTTCTTC,CATQPGGPSYNEQFF
TRBD1,.,TRBJ2-1,TRBV5-1,TGCGCCAGCAGCACGACAGGGGCAAACAATGAGCAGTTCTTC,CASSTTGANNEQFF
.,.,TRBJ1-2,TRBV7-6,TGTGCCAGCAGACCCGGAGCTAACTATGGCTACACCTTC,CASRPGANYGYTF
TRBD1,.,TRBJ1-1,TRBV5-1,TGCGCCAGCAGCACGGGACAGGGGGTTGAAGCTTTCTTT,CASSTGQGVEAFF
.,.,TRBJ2-7,TRBV28,TGTGCCAGCAGTTTTAGCTCCGGCCGCTACGAGCAGTACTTC,CASSFSSGRYEQYF
TRBD1,.,TRBJ2-7,TRBV5-8,TGTGCCAGCAGCTTGAACAGGGGCATCACTAACGAGCAGTACTTC,CASSLNRGITNEQYF
.,.,TRBJ1-2,TRBV12-5,TGTGCTAGTGGTTCCCAATATGGCTACACCTTC,CASGSQYGYTF
.,once,TRBJ1-2,TRBV18,TGTGCCAGCTCACGAGACTATGGCTACACCTTC,CASSRDYGYTF
TRBD1,.,TRBJ1-6,TRBV6-5,TGTGCCAGCAGTTACTCGGACAGGGCGATAAATTCACCCCTCCACTTT,CASSYSDRAINSPLHF
.,.,TRBJ2-7,TRBV19,TGTGCCAGTAGTATAGGACAGGTCTCCTACGAGCAGTACTTC,CASSIGQVSYEQYF
.,.,TRBJ1-2,TRBV28,TGTGCCAGCAGTGAGGGAATAGCTAACTATGGCTACACCTTC,CASSEGIANYGYTF
TRBD2,.,TRBJ2-7,TRBV2,TGTGCCAGCAGTGATAAAGCGGGAGGGGAGTACGAGCAGTACTTC,CASSDKAGGEYEQYF
.,.,TRBJ1-1,TRBV6-1,TGTGCCAGCAGTGAAGACAAAAATGAAGCTTTCTTT,CASSEDKNEAFF
.,.,TRBJ1-2,TRBV29-1,TGCAGCGTTGAAGATGGACTAGAAGGCTACACCTTC,CSVEDGLEGYTF
.,.,TRBJ1-2,TRBV21-1,TGTGCCACGACTCTACAGGCCTTTAACTATGGCTACACCTTC,CATTLQAFNYGYTF
TRBD1,.,TRBJ2-7,TRBV5-1,TGCGCCAGCACCTTGACAGGGTCGTCCTCCTACGAGCAGTACTTC,CASTLTGSSSYEQYF
.,.,TRBJ2-2,TRBV11-3,TGTGCCAGCAGCCCCCGCAGGAGGACCGGGGAGCTGTTTTTT,CASSPRRRTGELFF
.,.,TRBJ1-4,TRBV2,TGTGCCTACTTTGGGGGGGCGATCAACGAAAAACTGTTTTTT,CAYFGGAINEKLFF
.,.,TRBJ2-3,TRBV2,TGTGCCAGCAGTCAGACAGATACGCAGTATTTT,CASSQTDTQYF
TRBD1,.,TRBJ1-4,TRBV2,TGTGCCAGCAGTGAATCAGGGGGACCTAATGAAAAACTGTTTTTT,CASSESGGPNEKLFF
TRBD1,.,TRBJ2-1,TRBV27,TGTGCCAGCAGTTCCACAGGGGCCGGGAACAATGAGCAGTTCTTC,CASSSTGAGNNEQFF
.,once,TRBJ1-2,TRBV5-1,TGCGCCAGCAGCAGTGCCCCCGCGGGAGACTATGGCTACACCTTC,CASSSAPAGDYGYTF
.,.,TRBJ1-1,TRBV2,TGTGCCAGCAGTGAAGTGTCAGCGGATGAAGCTTTCTTT,CASSEVSADEAFF
.,.,TRBJ1-1,TRBV7-9,TGTGCCAGCAGCTTAAGCCCAGGGAAGATGAACACTGAAGCTTTCTTT,CASSLSPGKMNTEAFF
.,.,TRBJ1-1,TRBV7-9,TGTGCCAGCAGCTCAGTTTCAGCAGGCAGGAACACTGAAGCTTTCTTT,CASSSVSAGRNTEAFF
.,once,TRBJ2-1,TRBV5-6,TGTGCCAGCAGCTTGGGGAGTTACAATGAGCAGTTCTTC,CASSLGSYNEQFF
.,once,TRBJ1-1,TRBV2,TGTGCCAGCAGTGGGCTGATTCGGGAAACTGAAGCTTTCTTT,CASSGLIRETEAFF
.,few,TRBJ2-3,TRBV9,TGTGCCAGCAGCAAATCCTCCACAGATACGCAGTATTTT,CASSKSSTDTQYF
TRBD1,.,TRBJ2-7,TRBV5-4,TGTGCCAGCAGACCCAAGACAGGGGCGCGTGGGGAGCAGTACTTC,CASRPKTGARGEQYF
.,.,TRBJ1-2,TRBV11-2,TGTGCCAGCAGCTTAGATGGGCAGATCCTTTATGGCTACACCTTC,CASSLDGQILYGYTF
.,.,TRBJ1-2,TRBV6-5,TGTGCCAGCAGTTACTCGGAGCAGACTGGGGGCTACACCTTC,CASSYSEQTGGYTF
.,.,TRBJ2-7,TRBV15,TGTGCCACCAGCAGATGGGCCGACGAGCAGTACTTC,CATSRWADEQYF
TRBD2,.,TRBJ2-2,TRBV7-3,TGTGCCAGCAGCTTAAGGACTAGCGGGAGGGGCGGGGAGCTGTTTTTT,CASSLRTSGRGGELFF
TRBD2,.,TRBJ2-3,TRBV5-4,TGTGCCAGCAGCTCTCTAGCGGGGGGGCCTAGCACAGATACGCAGTATTTT,CASSSLAGGPSTDTQYF
.,.,TRBJ1-4,TRBV5-1,TGCGCCAGCAGACCACAGGGTGTCGATGAAAAACTGTTTTTT,CASRPQGVDEKLFF
TRBD1,.,TRBJ2-7,TRBV28,TGTGCCAGCCATCCCCCGGGACAGAATTACGAGCAGTACTTC,CASHPPGQNYEQYF
TRBD1,.,TRBJ2-5,TRBV6-1,TGTGCCAGCAGTGAAGGCGACAGGGGATCGTACCAAGAGACCCAGTACTTC,CASSEGDRGSYQETQYF
TRBD2,.,TRBJ2-7,TRBV7-9,TGTGCCAGCAGCGCCCTAGCGGGGGGTCTCCGGGAGCAGTACTTC,CASSALAGGLREQYF
.,.,TRBJ2-5,TRBV30,TGTGCCTGGACGACAGGGAGGGAGACCCAGTACTTC,CAWTTGRETQYF
TRBD1,.,TRBJ2-2,TRBV13,TGTGCCAGCAGCTCGGGACAGTGGCCTACCGGGGAGCTGTTTTTT,CASSSGQWPTGELFF
.,.,TRBJ2-3,TRBV19,TGTGCCAGTAGTCTCCGGGATACGCAGTATTTT,CASSLRDTQYF